Listed below are T cell receptor beta chains from one sample, sequenced in a study of blood T cells in healthy people across ages. TCRdb reprocessed the 5' RACE reads via MiXCR and lists one record per CDR3 protein. This repertoire shows under 2,000,000 distinct CDR3 sequences, roughly 49% found once; its top ten account for approximately 2.1%. Sequencing was done on a sample of blood. Receptors were obtained from a woman between 40 and 50 years old in good health. Each CDR3 is given with its conserved first and last residue. A D gene is named only where the DNA matches it firmly.

D gene	V gene	J gene	CDR3 protein
NA	TRBV7-3	TRBJ2-3	CASKLWGLSTDTQYF
TRBD2	TRBV24-1	NA	CATSGKGLGVLETQYF
NA	TRBV6-5	TRBJ2-1	CASRPQTNYNEQFF
NA	TRBV14	TRBJ1-2	CASSQDEVQGPSTYGYTF
NA	TRBV7-9	TRBJ1-2	CASESRGGYTF
NA	TRBV25-1	TRBJ2-1	CASSEDDPEGEQFF
NA	TRBV7-2	TRBJ2-1	CASSSTRSQEAQFF
TRBD1	TRBV28	TRBJ1-2	CASSPLIGSPQGAADYGYTF
TRBD2	TRBV13	TRBJ2-1	CASSSPGSGGYNEQFF
TRBD1	TRBV6-2/TRBV6-3	TRBJ2-7	CASSYSTVGQGKYF
TRBD2	TRBV27	TRBJ2-1	CASKRVSGGALHEQFF
NA	TRBV12-3/TRBV12-4	TRBJ2-3	CASSRLGTPPTDTQYF
NA	TRBV12-3/TRBV12-4	TRBJ2-7	CASSSRVSEDSYEQYF
TRBD2	TRBV6-1	TRBJ2-5	CASSDGIGLAGGLKGTQYF
NA	TRBV20-1	TRBJ1-5	CSACKGAVLGQPQHF
TRBD1	TRBV20-1	TRBJ2-2	CSAPLDRVTGELFF
NA	TRBV27	TRBJ2-5	CASSSTRIRETQYF
TRBD1	TRBV18	TRBJ2-7	CASSPYQTGGFSYEQYF
NA	TRBV7-2	TRBJ2-4	CASSLGQNLAKNIQYF
NA	TRBV9	TRBJ1-5	CASSVAPDQPQHF
NA	TRBV7-2	TRBJ1-2	CASSLVTGGYGYTF
TRBD1	TRBV20-1	TRBJ1-1	CSVTGTGMNTEAFF
NA	TRBV29-1	TRBJ2-7	CSVDRDGSYEQYF
NA	TRBV12-3/TRBV12-4	TRBJ1-5	CASIGSLGGNQPQHF
TRBD1	TRBV15	TRBJ2-3	CATSGDRSDTQYF
TRBD2	TRBV7-9	TRBJ2-5	CASSPPLPCSGGSQETQYF
NA	TRBV11-2	TRBJ2-3	CASSLFGGTAADTQYF
NA	TRBV25-1	TRBJ2-7	CASSDTEITYEQYF
NA	TRBV6-5	TRBJ2-6	CASSYSIPGLWPSGANVLTF
NA	TRBV9	TRBJ2-3	CASSIQDTSTDTQYF
NA	TRBV13	TRBJ1-4	CASSLMGFNEKLFF
NA	TRBV20-1	TRBJ2-3	CSARVRAADFSTDTRYF
TRBD1	TRBV6-5	NA	CASSPDRGYVETQYF
TRBD1	TRBV9	TRBJ2-3	CASSVAQWGTGTTDTQYF
TRBD1	TRBV16	TRBJ1-2	CASSQSQGVNYGYTF
NA	TRBV20-1	TRBJ2-7	CSASLTGAGYEQYF
NA	TRBV6-6	NA	CASSDSPLVETQYF
NA	TRBV27	TRBJ2-3	CASSLSGQASADTQYF
NA	TRBV12-3/TRBV12-4	TRBJ1-2	CASSLTTGNYGCTF
TRBD2	TRBV4-3	TRBJ2-1	CASSQEVVIAGVSYNEQFF
TRBD1	TRBV7-9	TRBJ2-7	CASSFRTGSTYEQYF
TRBD1	TRBV20-1	TRBJ2-5	CSATSGTAPQETQYF
NA	TRBV5-4	NA	CASSLEQGRGYEQYF
TRBD1	TRBV20-1	TRBJ2-5	CSVRLSDRGHKEQYF
NA	TRBV21-1	TRBJ2-4	CASSKHRGWNIQYF
NA	TRBV5-6	TRBJ1-2	CASSLGHLSNYGYTF
NA	TRBV20-1	TRBJ2-7	CSARDSYDNYEQYF
NA	TRBV20-1	TRBJ1-2	CSARNLGYGYTF